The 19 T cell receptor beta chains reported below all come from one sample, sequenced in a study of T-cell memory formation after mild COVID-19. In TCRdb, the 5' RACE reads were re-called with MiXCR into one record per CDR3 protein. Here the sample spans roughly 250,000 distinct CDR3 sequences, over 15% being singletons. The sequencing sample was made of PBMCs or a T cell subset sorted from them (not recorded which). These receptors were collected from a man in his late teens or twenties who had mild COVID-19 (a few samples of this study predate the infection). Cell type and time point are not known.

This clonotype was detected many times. The CDR3 protein is CASSEQGGNTGELFF. DNA of the CDR3: TGTGCCAGCAGTGAGCAGGGTGGGAACACCGGGGAGCTGTTTTTT. This chain connects TRBV2 to TRBJ2-2; TRBD1 is a possible D gene (5 bases). CDR1 and CDR2 from the germline V gene are SNHLY and FYNNEI. The V end lost 3 bases, the J end lost 1 base, and 9 bases lay between the germline ends. The CDR3 is 15 residues long.

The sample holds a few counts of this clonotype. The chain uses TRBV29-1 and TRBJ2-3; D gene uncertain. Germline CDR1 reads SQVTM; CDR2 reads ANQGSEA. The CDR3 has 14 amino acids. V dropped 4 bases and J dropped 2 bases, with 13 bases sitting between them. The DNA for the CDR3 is TGCAGCGTTGTAATAGGTTTCCCCACAGATACGCAGTATTTT. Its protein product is CSVVIGFPTDTQYF.

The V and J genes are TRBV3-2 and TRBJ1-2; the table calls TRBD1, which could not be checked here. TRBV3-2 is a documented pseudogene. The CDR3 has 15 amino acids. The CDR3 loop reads CASSQKLRDSYGYTF. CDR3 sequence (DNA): TGTGCCAGCAGCCAAAAACTCCGGGACAGTTATGGCTACACCTTC.

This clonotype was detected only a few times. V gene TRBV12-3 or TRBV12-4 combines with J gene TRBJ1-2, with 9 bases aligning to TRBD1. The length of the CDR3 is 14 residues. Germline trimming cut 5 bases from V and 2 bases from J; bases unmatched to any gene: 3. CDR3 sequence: CASSGTGPNYGYTF. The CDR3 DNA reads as TGTGCCAGCAGTGGGACAGGGCCCAACTATGGCTACACCTTC.

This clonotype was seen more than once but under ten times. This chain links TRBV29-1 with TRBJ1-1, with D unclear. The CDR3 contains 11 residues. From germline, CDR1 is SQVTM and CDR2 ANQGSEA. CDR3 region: CSAWLNTEAFF. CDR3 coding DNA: TGCAGTGCATGGCTGAACACTGAAGCTTTCTTT.

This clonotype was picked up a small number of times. The CDR3 loop reads CASSPRPRDEQYF. The CDR3 bases are TGTGCCAGCAGCCCGCGTCCTCGGGACGAGCAGTACTTC. The V and J genes are TRBV7-7 and TRBJ2-7, with unresolved D. V shed 5 bases and J shed 5 bases, with 13 bases lying between them. The germline CDR1 and CDR2 sequences are SSHAT and FNYEAQ (reference sequence). The CDR3 contains 13 residues.

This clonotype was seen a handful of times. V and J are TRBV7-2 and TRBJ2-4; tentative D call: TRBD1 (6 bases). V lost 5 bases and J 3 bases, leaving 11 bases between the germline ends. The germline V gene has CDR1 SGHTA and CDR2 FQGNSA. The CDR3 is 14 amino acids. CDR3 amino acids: CASSPGGSKNIQYF. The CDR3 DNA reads TGTGCCAGCAGCCCTGGGGGCAGCAAAAACATTCAGTACTTC.

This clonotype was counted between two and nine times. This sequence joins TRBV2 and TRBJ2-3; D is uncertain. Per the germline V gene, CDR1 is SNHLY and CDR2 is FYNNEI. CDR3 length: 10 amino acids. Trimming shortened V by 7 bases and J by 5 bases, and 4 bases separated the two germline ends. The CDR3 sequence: CASIGDTQYF. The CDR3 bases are TGTGCCAGCATAGGAGATACGCAGTATTTT.

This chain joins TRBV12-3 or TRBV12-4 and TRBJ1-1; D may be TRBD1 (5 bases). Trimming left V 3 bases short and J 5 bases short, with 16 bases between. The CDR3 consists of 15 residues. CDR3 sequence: CASSLRRGRPTEAFF. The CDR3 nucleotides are TGTGCCAGCAGTTTGCGGAGGGGCCGCCCAACTGAAGCTTTCTTT.

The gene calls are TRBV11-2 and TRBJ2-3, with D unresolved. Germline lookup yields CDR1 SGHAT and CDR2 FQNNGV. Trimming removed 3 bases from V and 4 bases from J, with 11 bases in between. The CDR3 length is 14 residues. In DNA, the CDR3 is TGTGCCAGCAGCTTTCTAAGTCTCGCAGATACGCAGTATTTT. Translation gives CASSFLSLADTQYF.

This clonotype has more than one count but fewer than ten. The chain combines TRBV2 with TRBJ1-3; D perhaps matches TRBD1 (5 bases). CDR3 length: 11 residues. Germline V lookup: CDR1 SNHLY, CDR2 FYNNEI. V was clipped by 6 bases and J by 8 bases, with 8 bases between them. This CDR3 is CASSRADTIYF. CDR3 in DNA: TGTGCCAGCAGCAGGGCGGACACCATATATTTT.

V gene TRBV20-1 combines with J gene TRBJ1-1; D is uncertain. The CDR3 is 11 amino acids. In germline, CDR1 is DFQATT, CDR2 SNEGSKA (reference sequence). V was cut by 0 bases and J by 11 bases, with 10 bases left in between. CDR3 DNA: TGCAGTGCTAGAGATCCTGCGGAGGCTTTCTTT. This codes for CSARDPAEAFF.

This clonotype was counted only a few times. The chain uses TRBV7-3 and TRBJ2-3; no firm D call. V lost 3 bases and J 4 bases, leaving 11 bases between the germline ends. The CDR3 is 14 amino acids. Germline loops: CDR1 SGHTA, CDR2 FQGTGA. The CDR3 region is CASSFADRPDTQYF. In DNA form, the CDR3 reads TGTGCCAGCAGCTTCGCGGACCGACCAGATACGCAGTATTTT.

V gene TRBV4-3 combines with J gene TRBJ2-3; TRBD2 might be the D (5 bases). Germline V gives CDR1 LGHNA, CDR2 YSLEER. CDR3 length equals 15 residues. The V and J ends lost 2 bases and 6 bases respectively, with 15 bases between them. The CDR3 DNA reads TGCGCCAGCAGCCAACTGGACTCCAGAGGCGATACGCAGTATTTT. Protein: CASSQLDSRGDTQYF.

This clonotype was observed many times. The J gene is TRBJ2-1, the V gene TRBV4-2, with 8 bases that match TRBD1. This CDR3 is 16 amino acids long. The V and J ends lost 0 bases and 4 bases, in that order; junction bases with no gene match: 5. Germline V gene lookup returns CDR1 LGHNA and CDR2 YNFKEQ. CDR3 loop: CASSQEDRGGYNEQFF. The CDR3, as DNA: TGTGCCAGCAGCCAAGAAGACAGGGGTGGATACAATGAGCAGTTCTTC.

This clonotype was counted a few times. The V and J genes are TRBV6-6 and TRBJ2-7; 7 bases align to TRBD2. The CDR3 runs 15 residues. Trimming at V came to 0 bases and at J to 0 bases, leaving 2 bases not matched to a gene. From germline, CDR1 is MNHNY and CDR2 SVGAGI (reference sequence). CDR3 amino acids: CASSYSGRPSYEQYV. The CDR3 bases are TGTGCCAGCAGTTACTCCGGGAGGCCCTCCTACGAGCAGTACGTC.

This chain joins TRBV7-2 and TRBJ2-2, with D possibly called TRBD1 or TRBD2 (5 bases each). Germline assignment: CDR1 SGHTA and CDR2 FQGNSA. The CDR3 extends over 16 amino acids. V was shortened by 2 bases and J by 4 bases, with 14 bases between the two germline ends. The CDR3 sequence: CASSLNPGRGTGELFF. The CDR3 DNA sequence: TGTGCCAGCAGCTTAAATCCGGGAAGGGGCACCGGGGAGCTGTTTTTT.

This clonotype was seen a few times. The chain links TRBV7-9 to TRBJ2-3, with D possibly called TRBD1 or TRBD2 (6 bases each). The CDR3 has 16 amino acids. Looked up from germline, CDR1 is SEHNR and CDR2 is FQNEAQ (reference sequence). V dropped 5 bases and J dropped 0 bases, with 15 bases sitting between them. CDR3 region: CASSPLGGGSTDTQYF. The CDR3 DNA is TGTGCCAGCAGCCCCTTGGGGGGCGGGAGCACAGATACGCAGTATTTT.

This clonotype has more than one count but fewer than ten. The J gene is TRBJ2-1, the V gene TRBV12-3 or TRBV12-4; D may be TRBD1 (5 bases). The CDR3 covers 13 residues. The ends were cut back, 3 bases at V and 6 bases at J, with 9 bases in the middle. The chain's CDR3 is CASSFQGPNEQFF. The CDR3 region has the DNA TGTGCCAGCAGTTTTCAGGGTCCCAATGAGCAGTTCTTC.